Sequencing of this TCR beta chain was carried out in a study of T cell responses to AZD1222 COVID-19 vaccine. Findings and limits, study-wide: Donors skewed white British and female; clonal diversity was possibly underestimated. At baseline, just 5 or 6 AZD1222 recipients tested seropositive. Samples come after the peak T cell response, not at day 14. With two AZD1222 doses given, Spike-specific TCR breadth and depth both rose.

The repertoire was sequenced with immunoSEQ multiplex PCR; TCRdb's copy has only in-frame clones and lacks some. This sample has 130,000 to 150,000 clones, with around four fifths found just once. CDR1 is SQVTM, CDR2 ANQGSEA, per germline. This CDR3 has 17 amino acids. V shed 1 base and J 0 bases; nucleotides not matched to a gene: 9. Concerning this clone itself: Its specificity is unknown.

The chain couples TRBV29-1 to TRBJ1-3; 7 bases fit TRBD1. The sequence was obtained from an adult in good health. Sequenced here: peripheral blood, sampled on day 0 of MenACWY control vaccination. The CDR3 DNA follows: TGCAGCGTTGAAGGTCTGGGACAGTCCTCCTCTGGAAACACCATATATTTT. The encoded protein is CSVEGLGQSSSGNTIYF.